These 12 T cell receptor beta chains were sequenced from one sample in a study of T cell responses to AZD1222 COVID-19 vaccine. Clones were sequenced by immunoSEQ multiplex PCR, and TCRdb holds only the in-frame ones, with some missing. The sample lists around 100,000 clones, roughly 84% seen once, with 15% to 20% in the top ten. The specimen was peripheral blood, collected on day 0 of AZD1222 vaccination. These receptors were taken from an adult in good health.

A few counts support this clone. Written as DNA, the CDR3 is TGTGCCAGCAGCTCCACAAACAGGGGCGACAGCTCCTACGAGCAGTACTTC. Translation: CASSSTNRGDSSYEQYF. The chain has TRBV7-9 and TRBJ2-7, with 7 bases matching TRBD1. Germline values: CDR1 SEHNR, CDR2 FQNEAQ (reference sequence). The CDR3 runs to 17 residues. V was clipped by 4 bases and J by 0 bases; unmatched bases: 12.

On this clone itself: Other DNA sequences in this specimen translate into the identical CDR3. The V and J genes are TRBV4-1 and TRBJ1-1, with D unclear. V dropped 1 base and J dropped 0 bases, with 6 bases sitting between them. CDR1 and CDR2 from the germline V gene are MGHRA and YSYEKL. This CDR3 comprises 14 residues. DNA for the CDR3: TGCGCCAGCAGCCAAGGCAGCATGAACACTGAAGCTTTCTTT. Its protein is CASSQGSMNTEAFF.

This chain joins TRBV5-5 and TRBJ2-7; 8 bases are a match to TRBD2. CDR3 size: 16 residues. V trimming: 2 bases; J trimming: 5 bases; junction bases outside the gene matches: 12. Looked up from germline, CDR1 is SGHKS and CDR2 is YYEKEE (reference sequence). CDR3 amino acids: CASSFWSGREGNEQYF. Written as DNA, the CDR3 is TGTGCCAGCAGCTTTTGGAGCGGGAGAGAAGGTAACGAGCAGTACTTC. Combining the CDR3 with reference TRBV5-5 and TRBJ2-7 gives the whole variable domain DAGVTQSPTHLIKTRGQQVTLRCSPISGHKSVSWYQQVLGQGPQFIFQYYEKEERGRGNFPDRFSARQFPNYSSELNVNALLLGDSALYLCASSFWSGREGNEQYFGPGTRLTVT.

This clone was detected only once. The V call is TRBV6-2 or TRBV6-3, the J call TRBJ2-1; D not certain. The V gene's germline CDR1 is MNHEY and CDR2 SVGEGT. V was pared by 0 bases and J by 7 bases, with 10 bases between. This CDR3 is 14 amino acids long. In DNA, the CDR3 is TGTGCCAGCAGTTACTCACGGGCTTGGAATGAGCAGTTCTTC. Translation: CASSYSRAWNEQFF.

The chain recombines TRBV27 with TRBJ2-1, with 10 bases aligning to TRBD2. Germline V gene data show CDR1 as MNHEY and CDR2 as SMNVEV (reference sequence). The V and J ends lost 3 bases and 8 bases, in that order; junction bases with no gene match: 4. This CDR3 spans 14 amino acids. DNA for the CDR3: TGTGCCAGCAGTTTTTTTACTAGCGGGGATGAGCAGTTCTTC. Translation: CASSFFTSGDEQFF.

Written as DNA, the CDR3 is TGTGCCAGCAGCAATCACAGGGTAGTGGGCTCCTACGAGCAGTACTTC. This codes for CASSNHRVVGSYEQYF. The genes are TRBV21-1 and TRBJ2-7; the table gives TRBD1 as D, unverified against the DNA. TRBV21-1 is labeled a pseudogene. This CDR3 region has 16 residues.

The chain combines TRBV28 with TRBJ1-5; D is unclear. V was shortened by 0 bases and J by 4 bases, with 13 bases between the two germline ends. This CDR3 has 16 amino acids. Germline V CDR1 and CDR2: MDHEN, SYDVKM. As DNA, the CDR3 is TGTGCCAGCAGTTTATGGGGAGGGCAGTTGAATCAGCCCCAGCATTTT. It yields the protein CASSLWGGQLNQPQHF.

The gene calls are TRBV19 and TRBJ2-7; TRBD2 is a possible D gene (5 bases). V was clipped by 4 bases and J by 2 bases, with 15 bases between them. The CDR3 spans 15 residues. Germline loops: CDR1 LNHDA, CDR2 SQIVND (reference sequence). The CDR3 coding sequence is TGTGCCAGTAGTACCCGGTCAGGACTCACCTACGAGCAGTACTTC. This sequence encodes CASSTRSGLTYEQYF.

This clone has only a few counts. The gene calls are TRBV5-5 and TRBJ1-2, with D hard to call. The CDR3 has 13 residues. CDR1 is SGHKS and CDR2 is YYEKEE in the germline V gene (reference sequence). Trimming pared 2 bases from V and 5 bases from J, leaving 10 bases between. CDR3 region: CASSFNPGYGYTF. CDR3 DNA sequence: TGTGCCAGCAGCTTTAATCCGGGTTATGGCTACACCTTC.

The chain combines TRBV28 with TRBJ2-7; D may match TRBD1 or TRBD2 (5 bases each). Germline CDR1 and CDR2: MDHEN and SYDVKM. This CDR3 spans 17 amino acids. V was clipped by 3 bases and J by 4 bases, with 22 bases between them. In DNA form, the CDR3 reads TGTGCCAGCAGTTTGCAAGGGACCGCGGTATGGGGTTACGAGCAGTACTTC. Amino acid sequence: CASSLQGTAVWGYEQYF.

The chain recombines TRBV18 with TRBJ1-4, with D possibly being TRBD1 (5 bases). Trimming took off 4 bases at V and 5 bases at J, with 14 bases between the two ends. Germline values: CDR1 KGHSH, CDR2 LQKENI. This CDR3 region has 15 residues. CDR3 sequence (DNA): TGTGCCAGCTCACGTGAGGGACGGCAGAATGAAAAACTGTTTTTT. It yields the protein CASSREGRQNEKLFF.

The chain uses TRBV3-1 (or the pseudogene TRBV3-2) and TRBJ2-1; D is possibly TRBD2 (6 bases). With 1 base removed from V and 4 bases from J, the gap between germline ends came to 11 bases. The CDR3 runs 15 residues. CDR1 and CDR2 (germline): LGHDT, YNNKEL (reference sequence). The CDR3 loop is CASSQARTTYNEQFF. In DNA form, the CDR3 reads TGTGCCAGCAGCCAAGCAAGGACTACGTACAATGAGCAGTTCTTC.